This TCR beta chain originates from a study of OX40 agonist ivuxolimab in advanced cancers. Background on the study: Head and neck, renal cell, melanoma or hepatocellular carcinoma were the cancers that dose-escalation patients had. Cohort: more than 75% men, mean age roughly 60, aged about 23 to 80.

This CDR3 contains 13 residues. The trim removed 3 bases at V and 4 bases at J, leaving 2 bases unmatched. CDR1 and CDR2 (germline): MNHNS, SASEGT. Study-wide findings and caveats: The study observed clonal expansion of CD4+ and CD8+ blood T cells by week 6 at 0.1 to 3.0 mg/kg.

Measured with immunoSEQ multiplex PCR; TCRdb has only the in-frame clones, and not every one. The sample lists about 100,000 clones, 85% to 95% seen once, with approximately 0.55% in the top ten. Details on this clone: The antigen is unknown.

This sequence originates from an adult with an advanced solid tumor such as melanoma, head and neck, liver or kidney cancer. This chain uses TRBV6-1 with TRBJ1-2; TRBD1 aligns across 7 bases. Specimen: CD4+ or CD8+ T cells sorted from blood, collected in a trial of the OX40 agonist ivuxolimab. In DNA, the CDR3 is TGTGCCAGCAGTGAGACAGGGAGCTATGGCTACACCTTC. The encoded protein is CASSETGSYGYTF.